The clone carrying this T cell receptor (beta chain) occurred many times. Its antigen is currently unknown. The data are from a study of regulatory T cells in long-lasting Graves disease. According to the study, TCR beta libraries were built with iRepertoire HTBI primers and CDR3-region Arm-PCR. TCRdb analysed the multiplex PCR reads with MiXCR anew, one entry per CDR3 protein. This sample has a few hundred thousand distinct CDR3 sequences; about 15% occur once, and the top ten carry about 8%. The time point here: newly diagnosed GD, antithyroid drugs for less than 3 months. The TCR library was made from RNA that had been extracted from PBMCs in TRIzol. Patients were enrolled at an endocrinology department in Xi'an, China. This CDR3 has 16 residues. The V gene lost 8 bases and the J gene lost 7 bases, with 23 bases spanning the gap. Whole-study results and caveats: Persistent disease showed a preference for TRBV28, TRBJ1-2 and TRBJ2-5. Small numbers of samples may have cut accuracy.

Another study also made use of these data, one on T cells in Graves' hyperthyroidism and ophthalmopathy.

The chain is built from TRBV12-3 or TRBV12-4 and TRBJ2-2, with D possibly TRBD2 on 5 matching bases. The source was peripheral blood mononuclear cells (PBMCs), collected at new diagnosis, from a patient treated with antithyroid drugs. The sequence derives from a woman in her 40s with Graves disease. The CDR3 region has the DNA TGTGCCAGCGTTATGGATTGGGTGACAAGCGGCGGGGAGCTGTTTTTT. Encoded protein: CASVMDWVTSGGELFF.